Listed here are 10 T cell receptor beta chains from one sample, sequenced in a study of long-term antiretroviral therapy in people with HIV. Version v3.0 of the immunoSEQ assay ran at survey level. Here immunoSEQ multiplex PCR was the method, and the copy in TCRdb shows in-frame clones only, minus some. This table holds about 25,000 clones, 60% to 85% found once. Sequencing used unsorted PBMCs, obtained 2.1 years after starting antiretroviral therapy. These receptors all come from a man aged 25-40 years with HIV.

CDR3 protein: CASRPDRVYGYTF. In DNA form, the CDR3 reads TGTGCCAGCAGACCAGACAGGGTCTATGGCTACACCTTC. V usage is TRBV28 and J usage is TRBJ1-2; the match to TRBD1 covers 7 bases. J lost 4 bases, V lost 6 bases, and 5 bases had no gene match. The CDR3 loop spans 13 amino acids. Germline assignment: CDR1 MDHEN and CDR2 SYDVKM.

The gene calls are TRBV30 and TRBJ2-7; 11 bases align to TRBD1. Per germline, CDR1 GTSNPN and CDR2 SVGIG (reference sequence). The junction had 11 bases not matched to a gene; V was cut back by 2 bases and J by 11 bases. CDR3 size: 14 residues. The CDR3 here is CAWSRFTGTGGEYF. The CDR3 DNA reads TGTGCCTGGAGTCGATTCACCGGGACAGGGGGGGAGTACTTC. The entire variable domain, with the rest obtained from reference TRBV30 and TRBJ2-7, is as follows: SQTIHQWPATLVQPVGSPLSLECTVEGTSNPNLYWYRQAAGRGLQLLFYSVGIGQISSEVPQNLSASRPQDRQFILSSKKLLLSDSGFYLCAWSRFTGTGGEYFGPGTRLTVT.

The CDR3 is CASSISGITEAFF. CDR3 in DNA: TGTGCCAGCAGTATTTCCGGTATTACTGAAGCTTTCTTT. This sequence joins TRBV27 and TRBJ1-1, with no clear D. The germline V gene has CDR1 MNHEY and CDR2 SMNVEV (reference sequence). Trimming stripped 5 bases from V and 5 bases from J, with 12 bases between. The length of the CDR3 is 13 residues.

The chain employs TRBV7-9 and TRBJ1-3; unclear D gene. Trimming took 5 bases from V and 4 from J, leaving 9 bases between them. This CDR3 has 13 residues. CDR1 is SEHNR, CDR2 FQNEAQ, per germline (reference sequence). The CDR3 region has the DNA TGTGCCAGCAGCACGAGTCAGGGAAACACCATATATTTT. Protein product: CASSTSQGNTIYF.

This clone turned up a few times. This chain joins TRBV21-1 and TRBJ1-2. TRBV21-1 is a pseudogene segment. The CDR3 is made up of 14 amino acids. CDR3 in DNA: TGTGCCAGCAGCAGCGGGGGTTTGAACTATGGCTACACCTTC. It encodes CASSSGGLNYGYTF.

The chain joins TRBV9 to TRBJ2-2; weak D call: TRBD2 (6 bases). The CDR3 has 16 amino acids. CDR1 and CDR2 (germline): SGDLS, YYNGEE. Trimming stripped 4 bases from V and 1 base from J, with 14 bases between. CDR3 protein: CASSSASGQNTGELFF. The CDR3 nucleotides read TGTGCCAGCAGCTCGGCCAGCGGGCAGAACACCGGGGAGCTGTTTTTT. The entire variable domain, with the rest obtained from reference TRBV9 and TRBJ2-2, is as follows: DSGVTQTPKHLITATGQRVTLRCSPRSGDLSVYWYQQSLDQGLQFLIQYYNGEERAKGNILERFSAQQFPDLHSELNLSSLELGDSALYFCASSSASGQNTGELFFGEGSRLTVL.

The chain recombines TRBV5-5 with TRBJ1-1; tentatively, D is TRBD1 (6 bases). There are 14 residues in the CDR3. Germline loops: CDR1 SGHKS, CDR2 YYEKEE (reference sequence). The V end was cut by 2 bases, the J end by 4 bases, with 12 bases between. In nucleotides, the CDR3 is TGTGCCAGCAGCTTAACGGGGGGCTCCACTGAAGCTTTCTTT. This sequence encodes CASSLTGGSTEAFF.

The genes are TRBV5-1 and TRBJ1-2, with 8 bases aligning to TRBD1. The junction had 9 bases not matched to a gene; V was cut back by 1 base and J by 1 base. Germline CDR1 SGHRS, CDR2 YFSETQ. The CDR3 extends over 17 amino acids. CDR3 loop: CASSLTGGTRNNYGYTF. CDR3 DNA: TGCGCCAGCAGCTTGACAGGGGGGACGCGTAATAACTATGGCTACACCTTC.

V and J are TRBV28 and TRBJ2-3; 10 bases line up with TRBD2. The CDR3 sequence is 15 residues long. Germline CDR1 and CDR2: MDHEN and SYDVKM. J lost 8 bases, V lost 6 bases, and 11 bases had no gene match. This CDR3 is CASRTPSGSSATQYF. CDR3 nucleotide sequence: TGTGCCAGCAGAACGCCTAGCGGGAGTAGTGCTACGCAGTATTTT.

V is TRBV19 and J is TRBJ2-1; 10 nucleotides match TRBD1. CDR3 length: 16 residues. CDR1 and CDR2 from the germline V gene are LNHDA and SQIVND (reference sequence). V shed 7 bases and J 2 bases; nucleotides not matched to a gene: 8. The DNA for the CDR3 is TGTGCCAGTAAGGCCTGGACAGGGGGTCCCTACAATGAGCAGTTCTTC. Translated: CASKAWTGGPYNEQFF.